This TCR beta chain was sequenced in a study of CD8+CD57+ T cells in acquired aplastic anemia. About the study: In CD4+ cells, healthy donors produced an average of roughly 11 million reads. General study points: Significant differences in CD8+ Simpson's diversity were not observed between patients and controls.

Trimming cost V 5 bases and J 4 bases, with 11 bases left between them. The CDR3 sequence is 13 residues long. In germline, CDR1 is SGHTA, CDR2 FQGTGA. About this clonotype itself: Its matching antigen is unknown.

The template used for profiling TCR beta VDJ and CDR3 was genomic DNA. TCRdb called the reads again in MiXCR, with one record for every CDR3 protein. The table includes about 110,000 distinct CDR3 sequences, approximately 49% detected once. Sequencing input: sorted CD4+, CD8+, or CD8+CD57+ T cells (not recorded which) from PBMCs. The chain links TRBV7-3 to TRBJ2-5; unclear D gene. This receptor was identified in a human donor in good health, serving as a control. The CDR3 region is CASSRRWGETQYF. The CDR3 DNA reads TGTGCCAGCAGCCGGCGTTGGGGAGAGACCCAGTACTTC. The complete variable domain, with remaining parts taken from reference TRBV7-3 and TRBJ2-5, reads GAGVSQTPSNKVTEKGKYVELRCDPISGHTALYWYRQSLGQGPEFLIYFQGTGAADDSGLPNDRFFAVRPEGSVSTLKIQRTERGDSAVYLCASSRRWGETQYFGPGTRLLVL.